This T cell receptor (beta chain) was captured by sequencing in a study of blood T cell repertoires in COVID-19. Overall study: The United States, Italy and Spain were the sources of the acute and convalescent COVID-19 samples.

Authors' methods: Amplification of reference gene primers provided the estimated nucleated cell counts. This table comes from immunoSEQ multiplex PCR, and its TCRdb copy is limited to in-frame clones, with some not included. That table supplies the V and J calls and clone size; D and trimming were determined from the DNA. The repertoire includes approximately 35,000 clones, around 87% of them detected once, and around two fifths sits in the top ten. Trimming removed 4 bases at V and 4 bases at J, with 17 bases between. From germline, CDR1 is LGHDT and CDR2 YNNKEL (reference sequence). This CDR3 has 16 residues.

The TCR was taken from a human donor in a cohort sampled during active COVID-19. The source material was peripheral blood. This sequence joins TRBV3-1 (or the pseudogene TRBV3-2) and TRBJ1-3; a possible D gene is TRBD1 (5 bases). The CDR3: CASSLGLFSGGNTIYF. CDR3 DNA sequence: TGTGCCAGCAGCCTGGGACTGTTCTCGGGCGGAAACACCATATATTTT.